This note documents a single T cell receptor beta chain sequence. The same CDR3 is also encoded by other DNA sequences in this sample. This sample is drawn from a study of blood T cell repertoires in COVID-19. For the study at large: Samples representing acute and convalescent COVID-19 were sourced from the United States, Italy and Spain. T cells, B-cell-depleted T cells, or PBMCs supplied cDNA or gDNA.

Germline lookup yields CDR1 SGHRS and CDR2 YFSETQ. CDR3 length equals 13 residues. After removal of 5 bases from V and 5 bases from J, the junction contained 5 bases not matched to a gene. Per the study methods: The authors estimated nucleated cell counts from reference gene primer amplification. The protocol was immunoSEQ multiplex PCR, while the TCRdb copy is restricted to in-frame clones and leaves out a portion. For V, J and clone size, that table is used; D and trimming come from the DNA. The sample carries about 98,000 clones, around nine tenths recorded once. The clonotype comes from a man between 70 and 80 years old with acute or convalescent COVID-19. The sequencing input was peripheral blood. V gene TRBV5-1 combines with J gene TRBJ2-3; 7 bases match TRBD1. As DNA, the CDR3 is TGCGCCAGCAGTAACAGGGGTAGAGATACGCAGTATTTT. Its translation is CASSNRGRDTQYF.